A selection of T cell receptor beta chains follows, all from one sample in a study of T-cell memory formation after mild COVID-19. TCRdb reprocessed the 5' RACE reads via MiXCR and lists one record per CDR3 protein. The sample contains 450,000 to 650,000 distinct CDR3 sequences, roughly 17% of which appear only once. The sequenced sample consisted of PBMCs or a T cell subset sorted from them (not recorded which). Receptors were obtained from an adult woman who had mild COVID-19 (a few samples of this study predate the infection). Cell type and time point are not known. Both conserved end residues are part of each CDR3. The D gene is left open where the match is weak. For some rows the clone size is stated as once, few or many, or as a class when expanded; others skip it.

TRBJ2-2 | . | . | TRBV27 | 15 | TGTGCCAGCACCAGGGTGGCGGCGAACACCGGGGAGCTGTTTTTT | CASTRVAANTGELFF
TRBJ2-7 | . | few | TRBV29-1 | 13 | TGCAGCGTTGTGCTGGGGGAACGCTACGAGCAGTACTTC | CSVVLGERYEQYF
TRBJ2-7 | . | many | TRBV7-6 | 13 | TGTGCCAGCAGCTCCGGGCGGGGCTACGAGCAGTACTTC | CASSSGRGYEQYF
TRBJ2-1 | TRBD1 | few | TRBV12-3/TRBV12-4 | 16 | TGTGCCAGCAGTTTAGCGCTAGGACAGGGCTACAATGAGCAGTTCTTC | CASSLALGQGYNEQFF
TRBJ2-7 | TRBD2 | . | TRBV20-1 | 15 | TGCAGTGCTAGAGATCAGTCTAGCGGGGGCTACGAGCAGTACTTC | CSARDQSSGGYEQYF
TRBJ2-3 | . | . | TRBV2 | 14 | TGTGCCAGCTGTCCCGGGACTTTAACAGATACGCAGTATTTT | CASCPGTLTDTQYF
TRBJ1-1 | . | few | TRBV20-1 | 12 | TGCAGTGCTAAAGTCGCGAACACTGAAGCTTTCTTT | CSAKVANTEAFF
TRBJ2-3 | . | many | TRBV24-1 | 12 | TGTGCCACCAGTCTAGGAACAGATACGCAGTATTTT | CATSLGTDTQYF
TRBJ2-5 | . | once | TRBV2 | 15 | TGTGCCAGCAGTGAAGGCCTAGCCAGCGGAGAGACCCAGTACTTC | CASSEGLASGETQYF
TRBJ2-1 | . | . | TRBV7-3 | 13 | TGTGCCAGCAGCGCGGGAAACTACAATGAGCAGTTCTTC | CASSAGNYNEQFF
TRBJ2-4 | . | . | TRBV12-5 | 13 | TGTGCCAGGGGGGAACTAGCCAAAAACATTCAGTACTTC | CARGELAKNIQYF
TRBJ2-1 | TRBD2 | . | TRBV12-3/TRBV12-4 | 15 | TGTGCCAGCAGTTACCTAGCGGGGGACCACAATGAGCAGTTCTTC | CASSYLAGDHNEQFF
TRBJ2-7 | TRBD2 | . | TRBV5-1 | 16 | TGCGCCAGCAGCTTGGAGGCTAGCGGGAGTAAGCACGAGCAGTACTTC | CASSLEASGSKHEQYF
TRBJ2-5 | . | once | TRBV6-6 | 15 | TGTGCCAGCAGTTTGACAGGCCGGGTTTCAGAGACCCAGTACTTC | CASSLTGRVSETQYF
TRBJ2-7 | . | few | TRBV19 | 14 | TGTGCCAGTAGTATGGCCCCAGGCTCCTACGAGCAGTACTTC | CASSMAPGSYEQYF
TRBJ2-2 | TRBD2 | many | TRBV5-1 | 16 | TGCGCCAGCAGCGCCCCCGGGACTATATTCACCGGGGAGCTGTTTTTT | CASSAPGTIFTGELFF
TRBJ2-4 | TRBD2 | few | TRBV5-4 | 17 | TGTGCCAGCAGCTTGGGACTAGCGGGAGGGACCAAAAACATTCAGTACTTC | CASSLGLAGGTKNIQYF
TRBJ2-7 | . | few | TRBV5-1 | 14 | TGCGCCAGCAGCTTGGCCTCAGTCACCTACGAGCAGTACTTC | CASSLASVTYEQYF
TRBJ2-7 | . | . | TRBV12-3/TRBV12-4 | 14 | TGTGCCAGCAGGAGGGACGGAAACTCCTACGAGCAGTACTTC | CASRRDGNSYEQYF
TRBJ2-7 | . | . | TRBV9 | 15 | TGTGCCAGCAGCGCTCCGGGAACCCCGGGTACCGAGCAGTACTTC | CASSAPGTPGTEQYF
TRBJ1-6 | . | . | TRBV7-8 | 15 | TGTGCCAGCAGCTTAGTGGAGGGACCCAATTCACCCCTCCACTTT | CASSLVEGPNSPLHF
TRBJ2-4 | . | few | TRBV20-1 | 13 | TGCAGTGCTAGGAACCAGGGCGGAAACATTCAGTACTTC | CSARNQGGNIQYF
TRBJ2-5 | TRBD2 | . | TRBV9 | 15 | TGTGCCAGCAGCCCTAGCGGGGGGGTTCAAGAGACCCAGTACTTC | CASSPSGGVQETQYF
TRBJ2-1 | TRBD1 | . | TRBV5-5 | 16 | TGTGCCAGCAGCTCCCCGTTGGGGACAGGGAAGGGGGAGCAGTTCTTC | CASSSPLGTGKGEQFF
TRBJ2-1 | TRBD1 | . | TRBV18 | 17 | TGTGCCAGCTCACACACGGGACAGGGTAATCGCGGCAATGAGCAGTTCTTC | CASSHTGQGNRGNEQFF
TRBJ1-1 | . | . | TRBV4-1 | 15 | TGCGCCAGCAGCAAAGGGGGATTAGCGCAGTTTGAAGCTTTCTTT | CASSKGGLAQFEAFF
TRBJ1-2 | . | few | TRBV29-1 | 12 | TGCAGCGTTGCGGGACAACGATATGGCTACACCTTC | CSVAGQRYGYTF
TRBJ2-7 | TRBD2 | few | TRBV27 | 15 | TGTGCCAGCAGTCGAGTAGCGGGGAGCTCCTACGAGCAGTACTTC | CASSRVAGSSYEQYF
TRBJ2-7 | . | . | TRBV5-6 | 13 | TGTGCCAGCACCGTAGGGACAACTTACGAGCAGTACTTC | CASTVGTTYEQYF
TRBJ2-3 | . | few | TRBV6-2/TRBV6-3 | 17 | TGTGCCAGCAGTTACGGGATCTGGAGACAGAGCACAGATACGCAGTATTTT | CASSYGIWRQSTDTQYF
TRBJ1-2 | . | few | TRBV29-1 | 12 | TGCAGCGTTGTTGGGGCTTACTATGGCTACACCTTC | CSVVGAYYGYTF
TRBJ2-3 | . | few | TRBV27 | 13 | TGTGCCAGCAGTTTCGACAGGACGGATACGCAGTATTTT | CASSFDRTDTQYF
TRBJ2-7 | TRBD1 | few | TRBV27 | 15 | TGTGCCAGCAGCCCCGGGACAGGGATTTCCTACCAGCAGTACTTC | CASSPGTGISYQQYF
TRBJ2-1 | TRBD2 | . | TRBV27 | 15 | TGTGCCAGCCGTTTAAGCGGGAGTGCCTACAATGAGCAGTTCTTC | CASRLSGSAYNEQFF
TRBJ2-7 | . | many | TRBV29-1 | 14 | TGCAGCGTAACGGGACCGCTACTTTCCTACGAGCAGTACTTC | CSVTGPLLSYEQYF
TRBJ2-2 | TRBD1 | few | TRBV12-3/TRBV12-4 | 14 | TGTGCCAGCAGAAAGACAGGGGCCCCCGGGGAGCTGTTTTTT | CASRKTGAPGELFF
TRBJ2-2 | TRBD2 | . | TRBV27 | 19 | TGTGCCACTACCCCAACCGGGTTAAGCGGGGCCGTCCGCACCGGGGAGCTGTTTTTT | CATTPTGLSGAVRTGELFF
TRBJ2-1 | . | . | TRBV5-1 | 15 | TGCGCCAGCAGCTTGGTAGGGGAATCCTACAATGAGCAGTTCTTC | CASSLVGESYNEQFF
TRBJ2-3 | . | few | TRBV2 | 14 | TGTGCCAGTACCTGGGCATCTAGCACAGATACGCAGTATTTT | CASTWASSTDTQYF
TRBJ2-7 | . | few | TRBV6-2/TRBV6-3 | 14 | TGTGCCAGCAGTTACTCGCAGGTTCCCTACGAGCAGTACTTC | CASSYSQVPYEQYF
TRBJ1-2 | TRBD1 | . | TRBV20-1 | 13 | TGCAGTGCTGCCTCGGGGACAGGCTATGGCTACACCTTC | CSAASGTGYGYTF
TRBJ2-7 | . | few | TRBV5-1 | 14 | TGCGCCAGTGGTCCCCGGGACCGCACGTACGAGCAGTACTTC | CASGPRDRTYEQYF
TRBJ2-1 | . | many | TRBV7-2 | 15 | TGTGCCAGCAGCGGACCCGAGACTAGAGAGGGTGAGCAGTTCTTC | CASSGPETREGEQFF
TRBJ2-7 | . | . | TRBV27 | 16 | TGTGCCAGCAGTTTATCGTGGGGGGAAGTGGCCTACGAGCAGTACTTC | CASSLSWGEVAYEQYF
TRBJ1-1 | . | . | TRBV4-1 | 14 | TGCGCCAGCAGCCGCACACCGGACGGCACTGAAGCTTTCTTT | CASSRTPDGTEAFF
TRBJ2-3 | TRBD2 | few | TRBV13 | 21 | TGTGCCAGCAGCTTAGATAACAAAATCGGGGCACCCCGGGGGGTCGCAGATACGCAGTATTTT | CASSLDNKIGAPRGVADTQYF
TRBJ1-2 | . | . | TRBV4-1 | 14 | TGCGCCAGCAGCCCACGACAGACTAACTATGGCTACACCTTC | CASSPRQTNYGYTF
TRBJ2-7 | TRBD2 | few | TRBV5-4 | 14 | TGTGCCAGCAGCTGGGGGACTAGCGGCTACGAGCAGTACTTC | CASSWGTSGYEQYF
TRBJ2-5 | . | . | TRBV20-1 | 16 | TGCAGTGCTAGACCCCTGGGGCAGGGGCTTCAAGAGACCCAGTACTTC | CSARPLGQGLQETQYF
TRBJ2-5 | TRBD2 | . | TRBV5-1 | 18 | TGCGCCAGCAGCTTAGGGACTAGCGGGGGCCCCGGGAGAGAGACCCAGTACTTC | CASSLGTSGGPGRETQYF